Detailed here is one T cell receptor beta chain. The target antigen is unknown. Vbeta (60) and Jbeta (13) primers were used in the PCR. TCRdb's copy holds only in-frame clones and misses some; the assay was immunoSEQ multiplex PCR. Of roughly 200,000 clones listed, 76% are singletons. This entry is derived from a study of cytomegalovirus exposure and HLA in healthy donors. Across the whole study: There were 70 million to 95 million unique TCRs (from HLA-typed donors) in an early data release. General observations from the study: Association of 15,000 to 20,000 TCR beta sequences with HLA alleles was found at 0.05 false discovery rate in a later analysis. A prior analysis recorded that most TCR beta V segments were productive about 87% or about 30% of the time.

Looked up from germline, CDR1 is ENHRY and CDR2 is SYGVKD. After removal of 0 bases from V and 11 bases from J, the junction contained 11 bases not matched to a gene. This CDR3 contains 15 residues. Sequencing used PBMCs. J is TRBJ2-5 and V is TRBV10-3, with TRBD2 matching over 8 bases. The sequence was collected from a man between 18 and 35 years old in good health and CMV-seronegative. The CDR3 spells CAISESTGGSGEQYF. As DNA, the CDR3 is TGTGCCATCAGTGAGTCGACGGGAGGGTCTGGTGAGCAGTACTTC.